The clone carrying this T cell receptor beta chain has ten or more counts. Its antigen is unknown. This entry is derived from a study of T cells in Graves' hyperthyroidism and ophthalmopathy. TCR beta CDR3 regions were amplified from RNA. The HTBI set primed first-round TCR CDR3 RT-PCR. TCRdb reanalysed the multiplex PCR reads using MiXCR and keeps one entry per CDR3 protein. The data contain 350,000 or so distinct CDR3 sequences, around a sixth of them singletons. The ends were cut back, 2 bases at V and 10 bases at J, with 13 bases in the middle. The CDR3 loop spans 13 amino acids. CDR1 is SGHRS and CDR2 is YFSETQ in the germline V gene. Study findings and constraints: A model using 13 V-J features told ophthalmopathy apart from stable hyperthyroidism. With a median lead of roughly 6.2 months before onset, the model predicted ophthalmopathy.

Uncontrolled infection, other autoimmune disease, pregnancy or lactation led to exclusion. Fresh peripheral blood, approximately 10 ml, was the source of the PBMCs. This chain connects TRBV5-1 to TRBJ2-1; D is unresolved. The receptor was isolated from a woman between 50 and 59 years old with Graves' hyperthyroidism. Sequenced: blood. This CDR3 is CASSFGSALEQFF. The CDR3 DNA follows: TGCGCCAGCAGCTTCGGGTCCGCGCTCGAGCAGTTCTTC.